These 7 T cell receptor beta chains came from one sample sequenced in a study of blood T cells in healthy people across ages. The authors ran a second PCR of 7 to 11 cycles using a sample-barcoded 5' primer and a J-beta primer mix. TCRdb re-called the 5' RACE reads through MiXCR, storing one row per CDR3 protein. The sample has 1.5 million to 2 million distinct CDR3 sequences; about 32% are singletons. Material: blood. Receptor source: a woman under 40 in good health.

This clonotype has only a few counts. The chain combines TRBV6-5 with TRBJ1-2; TRBD1 might be the D (6 bases). V lost 0 bases to trimming and J lost 8 bases, with 19 bases between them. Per the germline V gene, CDR1 is MNHEY and CDR2 is SVGAGI. CDR3 length equals 16 residues. In nucleotides, the CDR3 is TGTGCCAGCAGTTACTCGATAATCGGGGGCGCAGAGGGCTACACCTTC. Protein: CASSYSIIGGAEGYTF.

On this clonotype: Just one base apart from a much larger clone, this may be a read error. CDR3 nucleotides: TGCGCCAGCAGCTTAGGAACATATCTTCGCGATAAGCAGTTCTTC. It yields the protein CASSLGTYLRDKQFF. The rearrangement joins TRBV5-1 to TRBJ2-1; D not resolved. The CDR3 length is 15 residues. V was pared by 2 bases and J by 11 bases, with 20 bases between. Germline values: CDR1 SGHRS, CDR2 YFSETQ.

This clonotype has a count of ten or more. The chain employs TRBV4-2 and TRBJ2-1; TRBD2 is a possible D gene (6 bases). CDR1 and CDR2 (germline): LGHNA, YNFKEQ. This CDR3 is 14 amino acids long. V lost 0 bases to trimming and J lost 6 bases, with 9 bases between them. The CDR3 nucleotides are TGTGCCAGCAGCCAAGAAAGGGACTTCAATGAGCAGTTCTTC. Its protein is CASSQERDFNEQFF.

The chain links TRBV6-2 or TRBV6-3 to TRBJ2-3; TRBD1 agrees at 9 bases. The CDR3 spans 17 residues. V shed 6 bases and J 6 bases; nucleotides not matched to a gene: 16. Looked up from germline, CDR1 is MNHEY and CDR2 is SVGEGT. The CDR3, as DNA: TGTGCCAGCAGGCCCCGTTCCGGACAGGGGTTAATTGATACGCAGTATTTT. This sequence encodes CASRPRSGQGLIDTQYF.

This clonotype was counted only a few times. This chain connects TRBV11-2 to TRBJ2-1, with 8 positions matching TRBD2. Germline CDR1 and CDR2: SGHAT and FQNNGV. The trim removed 5 bases at V and 14 bases at J, leaving 5 bases unmatched. This CDR3 has 11 residues. The CDR3 DNA is TGTGCCAGCAGCCCAGGGACTAGGGAGTTCTTC. Translated, it gives CASSPGTREFF.

This clonotype has more than one count but fewer than ten. The CDR3 region is CSARPGGERRETQYF. As DNA, the CDR3 is TGCAGTGCTAGACCCGGGGGGGAGAGGAGAGAGACCCAGTACTTC. The genes are TRBV20-1 and TRBJ2-5, with 8 bases fitting TRBD2. The germline CDR1 and CDR2 sequences are DFQATT and SNEGSKA (reference sequence). This CDR3 is 15 amino acids long. With V trimmed by 2 bases and J by 4 bases, 9 bases remained unmatched.

The chain employs TRBV7-3 and TRBJ2-2, with a possible D match to TRBD2 (6 bases). Germline CDR1 is SGHTA and CDR2 is FQGTGA. Trimming cost V 5 bases and J 4 bases, with 14 bases left between them. The CDR3 totals 15 residues. As DNA, the CDR3 is TGTGCCAGCAGCCCGGGGCTAGCGAGCACCGGGGAGCTGTTTTTT. It is translated as CASSPGLASTGELFF.